This TCR beta chain came from a study of identical twins. All donors comprised healthy Caucasians. Only a few counts were recorded for this clonotype. What it recognizes is unknown. CDR3 length equals 16 residues. Germline CDR1 SGHAT, CDR2 FQNNGV. V lost 4 bases to trimming and J lost 0 bases; unmatched junction nucleotides: 6. Study-wide results and caveats: In cord blood, abundant beta clonotypes had fewer insertions; memory showed no trend.

Unique molecular identifiers were in the cDNA, with template-switch universal primer binding. TCRdb independently ran MiXCR on the 5' RACE reads; one entry per CDR3 protein. The sample carries around 250,000 distinct CDR3 sequences, around 6.6% recorded once. The sample was also linked to a second study, of yellow fever vaccine responses in identical twins.

J is TRBJ2-7 and V is TRBV11-2, with 10 bases aligning to TRBD2. Sequenced: memory (CD45RO+) T cells sorted from blood. The TCR originated in a woman between 18 and 29 years old in good health. CDR3 in amino acids: CASSSRLAGFSYEQYF. The CDR3 nucleotides read TGTGCCAGCAGCTCCCGACTAGCGGGTTTCTCCTACGAGCAGTACTTC.